These 23 T cell receptor beta chains originate from one sample sequenced in a study of identical twins. TCRdb redid the calling of the 5' RACE reads with MiXCR, one entry per CDR3 protein. Seen here are 230,000 or so distinct CDR3 sequences, roughly 8% observed once, and the top ten hold roughly 3.1%. The data also belong to a second study, concerning yellow fever vaccine responses in identical twins.

The sequencing sample was made of CD8+ T cells sorted from blood. The receptors come from a woman aged 18-29 years in good health.

This clonotype was detected only a few times. This sequence joins TRBV4-1 and TRBJ2-7; possible D gene TRBD2, 5 bases. The germline CDR1 and CDR2 sequences are MGHRA and YSYEKL. CDR3 size: 14 residues. V lost 1 base and J lost 2, with 9 bases in between. CDR3 sequence reads: CASSQGTEAYEQYF. Here the CDR3 DNA reads TGCGCCAGCAGCCAAGGGACGGAGGCCTACGAGCAGTACTTC.

There are many counts of this clonotype. The V call is TRBV7-3, the J call TRBJ2-2; D may be TRBD2 (6 bases). Deletions cut 2 bases from V and 7 bases from J, with 11 bases between. Per the germline V gene, CDR1 is SGHTA and CDR2 is FQGTGA. The CDR3 is made up of 14 amino acids. The CDR3 nucleotides are TGTGCCAGCAGCTTATCAGGGCGGGACGGGGAGCTGTTTTTT. It yields the protein CASSLSGRDGELFF.

There are many counts of this clonotype. The V and J genes are TRBV29-1 and TRBJ2-5, with D possibly matching TRBD1 (7 bases). Looked up from germline, CDR1 is SQVTM and CDR2 is ANQGSEA. V lost 6 bases and J lost 4, with 21 bases in between. The CDR3 consists of 15 residues. The CDR3 DNA reads TGCAGCGTGCGAGAGGGACAGATGGGAGGAGAGACCCAGTACTTC. The encoded protein is CSVREGQMGGETQYF.

The rearrangement uses TRBV15 and TRBJ2-1, with 9 bases that match TRBD1. The V segment lost 3 bases and the J segment 8 bases; nucleotides outside the gene matches: 8. This CDR3 has 15 amino acids. Germline V gene lookup returns CDR1 LNHNV and CDR2 YYDKDF (reference sequence). CDR3 DNA: TGTGCCACCAGCAGGGCAGGGACAGGGAGGTATGAGCAGTTCTTC. Translation gives CATSRAGTGRYEQFF.

This clonotype was picked up a small number of times. The chain employs TRBV7-9 and TRBJ2-6; weak D call: TRBD1 (5 bases). V lost 5 bases and J 3 bases, leaving 11 bases between the germline ends. Germline CDR1 reads SEHNR; CDR2 reads FQNEAQ (reference sequence). CDR3 length: 15 residues. The CDR3 bases are TGTGCCAGCAGCCCAATACAGGTTGGGGCCAACGTCCTGACTTTC. This translates into CASSPIQVGANVLTF.

This chain uses TRBV5-1 with TRBJ2-1; D may match TRBD1 or TRBD2 (5 bases each). Trimming removed 4 bases at V and 0 bases at J, with 20 bases between. The CDR3 consists of 18 residues. Per the germline V gene, CDR1 is SGHRS and CDR2 is YFSETQ. DNA for the CDR3: TGCGCCAGCAGCCATTTTTCCGGGGCAAGAAGCTCCTACAATGAGCAGTTCTTC. Encoded protein: CASSHFSGARSSYNEQFF.

At least ten counts were recorded for this clonotype. The chain uses TRBV29-1 and TRBJ2-2, with D tentatively TRBD1 or TRBD2 (5 bases each). Trimming removed 1 base from V and 5 bases from J, with 8 bases in between. Germline V gives CDR1 SQVTM, CDR2 ANQGSEA. The CDR3 runs 13 residues. CDR3 amino acids: CSVEGGSTGELFF. CDR3 nucleotides: TGCAGCGTTGAAGGGGGGAGTACCGGGGAGCTGTTTTTT.

This clonotype occurred many times. The chain couples TRBV9 to TRBJ2-7, with D maybe TRBD1 (6 bases). The germline V gene has CDR1 SGDLS and CDR2 YYNGEE. The CDR3 consists of 14 residues. V shed 1 base and J shed 0 bases, with 8 bases lying between them. CDR3 sequence (DNA): TGTGCCAGCAGCGTACAGGGGAACTCCTACGAGCAGTACTTC. It codes for CASSVQGNSYEQYF.

The CDR3: CASSLGGWATPLQETQYF. For the CDR3, the DNA is TGTGCCAGCAGCCTTGGAGGGTGGGCGACTCCTTTACAAGAGACCCAGTACTTC. The chain carries TRBV11-2 and TRBJ2-5; tentative D call: TRBD2 (6 bases). This CDR3 has 18 residues. Germline lookup yields CDR1 SGHAT and CDR2 FQNNGV. Trimming stripped 5 bases from V and 2 bases from J, with 24 bases between.

This clonotype has just a few counts. The gene calls are TRBV7-9 and TRBJ2-7; 9 bases map to TRBD1. Unmatched junction bases numbered 13, after V lost 4 bases and J lost 6 bases. Germline CDR1 reads SEHNR; CDR2 reads FQNEAQ (reference sequence). CDR3 length equals 16 residues. The CDR3 DNA reads as TGTGCCAGCAGCTCGGTACGGGACAGGGTTTATGTCGAGCAGTACTTC. Translating it yields CASSSVRDRVYVEQYF.

V and J are TRBV21-1 and TRBJ2-7. TRBV21-1 is marked as a pseudogene. The CDR3 has 14 residues. The CDR3 DNA sequence: TGTGCCAGCAGCAATGGACCGTTATCCTACGAGCAGTACTTC. As protein: CASSNGPLSYEQYF.

This clonotype has a handful of counts. The chain joins TRBV4-1 to TRBJ2-5; the D gene is possibly TRBD2 (7 bases). Trimming removed 7 bases from V and 4 bases from J, with 19 bases in between. CDR1 and CDR2 (germline): MGHRA, YSYEKL. The CDR3 is made up of 15 amino acids. The CDR3 nucleotides are TGCGCCAGCAACCCCGACGGGGGCGGGGGAGAGACCCAGTACTTC. Its protein product is CASNPDGGGGETQYF.

This clonotype was counted only a few times. The V and J genes are TRBV15 and TRBJ1-1; TRBD1 is a possible D gene (6 bases). V shed 3 bases and J shed 6 bases, with 11 bases lying between them. The germline V gene encodes CDR1 LNHNV and CDR2 YYDKDF (reference sequence). CDR3 length: 13 amino acids. DNA of the CDR3: TGTGCCACCAGCAGCACACCAGGGGCTGAAGCTTTCTTT. It specifies CATSSTPGAEAFF.

This clonotype was seen repeatedly, ten times or more. The V gene is TRBV3-1, the J gene TRBJ2-1, with TRBD2 identical over 13 bases. The CDR3 is made up of 14 amino acids. The junction had 3 bases not matched to a gene; V was cut back by 4 bases and J by 9 bases. Germline V gene data show CDR1 as LGHDT and CDR2 as YNNKEL (reference sequence). CDR3 in DNA: TGTGCCAGCAGCCCCGGACTAGCGGGAGTTGAGCAGTTCTTC. Translation: CASSPGLAGVEQFF.

The V gene is TRBV27, the J gene TRBJ2-1, with D uncertain. Germline V gives CDR1 MNHEY, CDR2 SMNVEV (reference sequence). V was clipped by 3 bases and J by 4 bases, with 10 bases between them. This CDR3 region has 14 residues. In DNA form, the CDR3 reads TGTGCCAGCAGTTTCCAGTATGGGTACAATGAGCAGTTCTTC. This encodes CASSFQYGYNEQFF.

This clonotype was picked up many times. The CDR3 bases are TGCGCCAGCAGCCGAGGGGAATATCAGCCCCAGCATTTT. This encodes CASSRGEYQPQHF. The V and J genes are TRBV4-3 and TRBJ1-5; a weak D match, TRBD1 (5 bases). The V end was cut by 4 bases, the J end by 5 bases, with 9 bases between. CDR1 is LGHNA and CDR2 is YSLEER in the germline V gene. This CDR3 is built from 13 residues.

Notes on this clonotype: A single base separates this from a much larger clone, so it may be a read error. This chain links TRBV7-9 with TRBJ1-1; D is ambiguous. The germline V gene has CDR1 SEHNR and CDR2 FQNEAQ (reference sequence). V lost 7 bases to trimming and J lost 1 base, with 4 bases between them. CDR3 length: 11 amino acids. The DNA of the CDR3 is TGTGCCAGCATCTCGAACACTGAAGCTTTCTTT. It is translated as CASISNTEAFF. Complete variable domain (other parts from reference TRBV7-9 and TRBJ1-1): DTGVSQNPRHKITKRGQNVTFRCDPISEHNRLYWYRQTLGQGPEFLTYFQNEAQLEKSRLLSDRFSAERPKGSFSTLEIQRTEQGDSAMYLCASISNTEAFFGQGTRLTVV.

The chain employs TRBV11-3 and TRBJ2-7, with D unresolved. There are 13 residues in the CDR3. The V and J ends lost 1 base and 3 bases respectively, with 7 bases between them. CDR1 SGHNT and CDR2 YENEEA come from the germline V gene. CDR3 sequence: CASSLGVDYEQYF. In nucleotides, the CDR3 is TGTGCCAGCAGCTTAGGTGTGGACTACGAGCAGTACTTC.

The V call is TRBV9, the J call TRBJ2-1, with TRBD2 matching over 7 bases. This CDR3 is 15 amino acids long. The trim removed 0 bases at V and 2 bases at J, leaving 2 bases unmatched. CDR1 and CDR2 from the germline V gene are SGDLS and YYNGEE. The CDR3 region is CASSVGEGPYNEQFF. The CDR3 DNA reads as TGTGCCAGCAGCGTAGGGGAGGGCCCCTACAATGAGCAGTTCTTC.

The table lists this clonotype with many counts. The chain couples TRBV5-1 to TRBJ2-1; D gene ambiguous. Per germline, CDR1 SGHRS and CDR2 YFSETQ. V lost 5 bases, J lost 7 bases, and 10 bases lay in between. The CDR3 has 12 amino acids. CDR3 region: CASRYDQNEQFF. As DNA, the CDR3 is TGCGCCAGCAGATACGACCAGAATGAGCAGTTCTTC.

The table lists this clonotype with a few counts. In DNA form, the CDR3 reads TGTGCCAGCAGTTCCGTCATCAGCTACAGCTCTGGAAACACCATATATTTT. Amino acids: CASSSVISYSSGNTIYF. The gene calls are TRBV12-3 or TRBV12-4 and TRBJ1-3; D is undetermined. Between the trimmed V and J ends, which lost 4 bases and 0 bases, there was a span of 16 bases. The CDR3 is 17 residues long.

The V call is TRBV11-2, the J call TRBJ1-5; possible D gene TRBD1, 6 bases. In germline, CDR1 is SGHAT, CDR2 FQNNGV. Deletions cut 1 base from V and 2 bases from J, with 15 bases between. The CDR3 runs 17 residues. This chain's CDR3 is CASSLVRRTEGNQPQHF. The CDR3 nucleotides are TGTGCCAGCAGCTTAGTCAGACGGACAGAGGGCAATCAGCCCCAGCATTTT.

This clonotype was detected a few times. This sequence joins TRBV5-1 and TRBJ2-1; no clear D gene. Looked up from germline, CDR1 is SGHRS and CDR2 is YFSETQ. This CDR3 is built from 16 residues. V shed 4 bases and J shed 6 bases, with 20 bases lying between them. CDR3 protein: CASSAIEDAQVNEQFF. The CDR3 nucleotides read TGCGCCAGCAGCGCGATCGAGGACGCCCAAGTCAATGAGCAGTTCTTC.